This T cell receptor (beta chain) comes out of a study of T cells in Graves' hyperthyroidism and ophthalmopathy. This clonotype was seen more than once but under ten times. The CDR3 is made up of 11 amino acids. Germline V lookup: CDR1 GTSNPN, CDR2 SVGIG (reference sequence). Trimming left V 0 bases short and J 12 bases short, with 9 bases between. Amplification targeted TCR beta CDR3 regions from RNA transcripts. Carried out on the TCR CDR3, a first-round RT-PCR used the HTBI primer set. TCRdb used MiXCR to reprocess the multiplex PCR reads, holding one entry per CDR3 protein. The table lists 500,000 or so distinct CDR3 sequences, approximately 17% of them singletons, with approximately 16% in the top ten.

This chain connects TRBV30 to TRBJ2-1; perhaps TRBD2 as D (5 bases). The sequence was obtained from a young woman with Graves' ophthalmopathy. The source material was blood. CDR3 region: CAWSVRERQFF. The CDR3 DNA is TGTGCCTGGAGTGTAAGGGAGAGGCAGTTCTTC. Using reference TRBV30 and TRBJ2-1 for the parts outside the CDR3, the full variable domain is SQTIHQWPATLVQPVGSPLSLECTVEGTSNPNLYWYRQAAGRGLQLLFYSVGIGQISSEVPQNLSASRPQDRQFILSSKKLLLSDSGFYLCAWSVRERQFFGPGTRLTVL.